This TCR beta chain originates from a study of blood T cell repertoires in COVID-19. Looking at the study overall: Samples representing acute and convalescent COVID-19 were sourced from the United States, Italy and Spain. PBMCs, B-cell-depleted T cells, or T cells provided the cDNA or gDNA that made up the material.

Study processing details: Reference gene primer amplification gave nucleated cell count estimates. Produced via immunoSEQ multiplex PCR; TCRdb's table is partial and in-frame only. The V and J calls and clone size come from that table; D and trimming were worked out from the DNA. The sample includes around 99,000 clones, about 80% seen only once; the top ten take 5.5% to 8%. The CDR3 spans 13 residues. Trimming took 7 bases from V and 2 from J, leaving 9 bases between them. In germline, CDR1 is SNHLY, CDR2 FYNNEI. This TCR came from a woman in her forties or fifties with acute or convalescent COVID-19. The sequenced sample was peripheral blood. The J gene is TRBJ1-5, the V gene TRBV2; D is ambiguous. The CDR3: CASNRNGNQPQHF. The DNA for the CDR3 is TGTGCCAGCAACAGAAACGGCAATCAGCCCCAGCATTTT.